This T cell receptor beta chain emerged from a study of vaccination effects on CD4 cells after COVID-19. Overall study: Post-vaccine draws lagged the second dose by a median of 72 days.

For this clone: Its antigen is not identified.

TCRdb keeps only in-frame clones here, not all; method: immunoSEQ multiplex PCR. The sample holds approximately 26,000 clones, over 60% seen once. The length of the CDR3 is 16 residues. J gave up 2 bases and V 4 bases, and 5 bases lay outside the gene matches. The V gene's germline CDR1 is ENHRY and CDR2 SYGVKD. Antigen-specific CD4+ T cells expanded by the ViraFEST assay with viral peptide pools were then sequenced. The culture ran for 10 days before CD4+ T cells were isolated. All participants had two doses of either the BNT162b2 or mRNA-1273 vaccine. Neither prior SARS-CoV-2 infection nor positive nucleocapsid antibodies were present in the vaccine recipients. Study results and limitations: After vaccination, at late timepoints, clones induced by infection and by vaccine contracted markedly. Researchers report that only 1 of 255 vaccine-induced clones in healthy vaccinees cross-reacted with common cold coronaviruses.

The sample was CD4+ T cells from PBMCs cultured with SARS-CoV-2 spike peptides, taken after COVID-19 vaccination. The TCR sequence derives from a human donor who received a COVID-19 vaccine. Some clones in this sample may be carry-over from other donors' samples. The chain uses TRBV10-3 and TRBJ2-5, with 12 bases that match TRBD2. CDR3 coding DNA: TGTGCCATCAGTGCCGGGACTAGCGGGCGGCAAGAGACCCAGTACTTC. This codes for CAISAGTSGRQETQYF.